This T cell receptor beta chain was identified in a study of T cell responses to AZD1222 COVID-19 vaccine. Turning to the study itself: Researchers grouped second doses given at about 4 or about 12 weeks into one pool. Study-wide results and limits: Repertoires were sampled only after the peak T cell response. Only a handful of AZD1222 recipients, more than 5 in all, had baseline seropositivity. Spike-specific TCR breadth and depth both grew after two AZD1222 doses.

Profiled with immunoSEQ multiplex PCR; TCRdb holds only in-frame clones, not every one. The table includes about 150,000 clones, about nine tenths detected once. With regard to this clone: Its antigen is not known.

The sequences come from peripheral blood, collected on day 0 of AZD1222 vaccination. This sequence originates from an adult in good health.

The CDR3 loop is CASSWGQGVSVNEQFF. Written as DNA, the CDR3 is TGTGCCAGCAGCTGGGGACAGGGGGTGAGTGTCAATGAGCAGTTCTTC. The chain joins TRBV5-4 to TRBJ2-1, with 11 nucleotides matching TRBD1. The V gene's germline CDR1 is SGHNT and CDR2 YYREEE (reference sequence). J gave up 6 bases and V 3 bases, and 8 bases lay outside the gene matches. The CDR3 has 16 amino acids.